This T cell receptor (beta chain) was documented in a study of shared T cell receptors in the human thymus. Data came from immunoSEQ multiplex PCR; TCRdb stores just in-frame clones and leaves some out. The sample includes 700,000 to 750,000 clones, approximately 83% of them seen just once. This sample was shared with a second study, whose subject was human thymus T cells. That publication notes: Samples came from healthy Finnish infants during open corrective cardiac surgery. Thymic tissue was derived from resections collected during corrective heart surgery. Gene usage (both V and J) appeared biased in thymic and blood repertoires.

Sequences were obtained from thymocytes. The sequence came from a girl less than two years old with a congenital heart defect.

The CDR3 DNA reads TGCGCCAGCAGCTTGGCCCGCGGCCGCCCTAGCACAGATACGCAGTATTTT. Its translation: CASSLARGRPSTDTQYF. V gene TRBV5-1 combines with J gene TRBJ2-3; D is unclear. There are 17 residues in the CDR3. Deletions cut 0 bases from V and 0 bases from J, with 14 bases between. Germline CDR1 reads SGHRS; CDR2 reads YFSETQ.